Presented here are 8 T cell receptor beta chains from one specimen sequenced in a study of CD8+ T cells in alopecia areata. RNA extraction was followed by reverse transcription into cDNA, which acted as the sequencing template. Some clones are missing from TCRdb's copy, which holds only in-frame ones; the method was immunoSEQ multiplex PCR. The sample includes some 120,000 clones, none of them occurring once. The material sequenced was lesional skin. The receptors derive from a C3H/HeJ mouse with alopecia areata. The MHC haplotype of this mouse line is H2-k.

As for this clone: Here the gene names and germline are mouse. CDR3 DNA (partial): TGCACCTGCAGTGCAGTGGACTGGGGTTCTGCAGAA. Translated: CTCSAVDWGSAE. The entire CDR3 is CTCSAVDWGSAETLYF. The gene calls are TRBV1 and TRBJ2-3; TRBD2 aligns across 9 bases. The read finishes 4 residues shy of the CDR3 end, and the germline J gene is used to complete it. The CDR3 totals 16 residues. V trimming: 1 base; J trimming: 2 bases; junction bases outside the gene matches: 4. The germline gives CDR1 NSQYPW, CDR2 LRSPGD (reference sequence).

This clone occurred a few times. Genes and germline come from the mouse. The read gets to within 4 residues of the CDR3 end, and the germline J gene fills in the rest. V usage is TRBV1 and J usage is TRBJ2-7; possible D gene TRBD2, 5 bases. The CDR3 contains 14 residues. V gave up 3 bases and J gave up 3 bases, with 12 bases separating them. From germline, CDR1 is NSQYPW and CDR2 LRSPGD (reference sequence). The DNA read from the CDR3 is TGCACCTGCAGTGCCCCCTGGGTGAGCTAT. Translating it yields CTCSAPWVSY. The entire CDR3 protein reads CTCSAPWVSYEQYF.

This clone came up a few times. Gene names and germline refer to mouse. The CDR3 end falls 4 residues outside the read, so it is completed with the germline J gene. The rearrangement uses TRBV13-1 and TRBJ2-1; 9 nucleotides agree with TRBD1. CDR1 is NSHNY, CDR2 SYGAGN, per germline. This CDR3 comprises 14 residues. CDR3: CASSPRGTGAEQFF. The part of the CDR3 DNA that was read is TGTGCCAGCAGCCCAAGGGGGACAGGGGCT.

A remark on this clone: Any gene name here is a mouse gene name. Read sequence stops 4 residues before the CDR3 end, and the germline J gene provides the missing end. V usage is TRBV13-1 and J usage is TRBJ2-3; TRBD2 agrees at 11 bases. CDR3 length equals 17 residues. The V and J ends lost 2 bases and 0 bases, in that order; junction bases with no gene match: 5. Per germline, CDR1 NSHNY and CDR2 SYGAGN. The DNA read from the CDR3 is TGTGCCAGCAGTGAACGGGACTGGGGGTCTAGTGCAGAA. It codes for CASSERDWGSSAE. Given in full, the CDR3 is CASSERDWGSSAETLYF.

The table lists this clone with a few counts. Mouse gene names and germline throughout. With the read ending 4 residues before the CDR3 end, the germline J gene is used to fill in that end. The gene calls are TRBV13-3 and TRBJ1-4, with D possibly being TRBD1 (5 bases). CDR3 length: 15 residues. In germline, CDR1 is NNHDY, CDR2 SYVADS. V was cut by 1 base and J by 4 bases, with 11 bases left in between. This chain's CDR3 is CASSDRQGNNERLFF. The part of the CDR3 DNA that was read is TGTGCCAGCAGTGATAGGCAGGGAAACAACGAA.

This clone was seen a handful of times. At residue 13, the TCRdb protein and translated DNA are inconsistent; the protein given comes from the DNA. All gene names here are mouse names. The read halts 3 residues ahead of the CDR3 end, with the missing end drawn from the germline J gene. The chain links TRBV5 to TRBJ1-6; TRBD1 matches 10 bases. TRBJ1-6 is filed as an ORF, its function uncertain. This CDR3 is 16 amino acids long. Germline lookup yields CDR1 LGHNA and CDR2 YNLKQL (reference sequence). V was pared by 1 base and J by 3 bases, with 0 bases of the junction left unmatched. The CDR3 is CASSQGTGGYNSPLYF. The covered CDR3 bases are TGTGCCAGCAGCCAAGGGACAGGGGGCTATAATTCGCCC.

This clone was seen repeatedly, ten times or more. TCRdb's protein sequence differs at residue 13 from the translated DNA; the protein presented here follows the DNA. Mouse germline and gene names are used. Coverage ceases 3 residues before the CDR3 finishes, and the germline J gene fills in the end. The chain couples TRBV13-3 to TRBJ1-3, with D possibly matching TRBD1 (6 bases). The CDR3 totals 16 residues. CDR1 and CDR2 from the germline V gene are NNHDY and SYVADS. Trimming removed 3 bases at V and 0 bases at J, with 13 bases between. The covered CDR3 bases are TGTGCCAGCAGTGGCCCCAGGGGTAATTCTGGAAATACG. Its protein is CASSGPRGNSGNT. In full, the CDR3 reads CASSGPRGNSGNTLYF.

This clone was counted a few times. Each gene name is a mouse one. The CDR3 end lies 4 residues beyond the end of the read and is filled in from the germline J gene. The gene calls are TRBV17 and TRBJ2-3, with D possibly matching TRBD1 (5 bases). This CDR3 comprises 17 residues. Trimming pared 0 bases from V and 1 base from J, leaving 14 bases between. Per germline, CDR1 MNHDT and CDR2 YYDKIL. Incomplete CDR3 DNA: TGTGCTAGCAGTAGAGAAGAAAGGGGTCGGGGTGCAGAA. It encodes CASSREERGRGAE. The CDR3, in full, reads CASSREERGRGAETLYF.